The 4 T cell receptor beta chains below all came from one sample that was sequenced in a study of shared clonotypes between healthy human individuals. Libraries were prepared by immunoSEQ multiplex PCR; TCRdb keeps only in-frame clonotypes and omits some of them. The sample consists of 2 million to 2.5 million clones, approximately 94% of them appearing once. The sample taken for sequencing was naive CD4+ T cells sorted from blood. Stated subset: CD45RA+ positively selected. These receptor sequences come from a man in his late teens or twenties in good health.

The CDR3 DNA follows: TGTGCCAGCAGCTCTGCCGGGGGTTGGAATCAGCCCCAGCATTTT. Amino acids: CASSSAGGWNQPQHF. The rearrangement links TRBV5-8 to TRBJ1-5; D may be TRBD1 (5 bases). The V and J ends lost 3 bases and 4 bases respectively, with 14 bases between them. Looked up from germline, CDR1 is SGHTS and CDR2 is YDEGEE. This CDR3 spans 15 amino acids. The whole variable domain, remainder taken from reference TRBV5-8 and TRBJ1-5, is EAGVTQSPTHLIKTRGQQATLRCSPISGHTSVYWYQQALGLGLQFLLWYDEGEERNRGNFPPRFSGRQFPNYSSELNVNALELEDSALYLCASSSAGGWNQPQHFGDGTRLSIL.

This sequence joins TRBV2 and TRBJ1-3, with D unclear. The CDR3 is 17 residues long. The germline V gene encodes CDR1 SNHLY and CDR2 FYNNEI. The V end was cut by 6 bases, the J end by 0 bases, with 18 bases between. CDR3 coding DNA: TGTGCCAGCAGCCGGGAGGACCCTACCATCTCTGGAAACACCATATATTTT. This codes for CASSREDPTISGNTIYF.

The chain carries TRBV2 and TRBJ1-2; D is ambiguous. Trimming removed 7 bases from V and 5 bases from J, with 14 bases in between. This CDR3 region has 13 residues. Germline V gives CDR1 SNHLY, CDR2 FYNNEI. CDR3 sequence reads: CASKGDGWYGYTF. For the CDR3, the DNA is TGTGCCAGCAAAGGTGACGGGTGGTATGGCTACACCTTC.

The V call is TRBV21-1, the J call TRBJ1-1; TRBD1 was called by the table and not checked on the DNA. TRBV21-1 is labeled a pseudogene. The CDR3 spans 15 residues. In DNA, the CDR3 is TGTGCCAGCAGGGTCAGGAGGACAGGGAACACTGAAGCTTTCTTT. Translated: CASRVRRTGNTEAFF.